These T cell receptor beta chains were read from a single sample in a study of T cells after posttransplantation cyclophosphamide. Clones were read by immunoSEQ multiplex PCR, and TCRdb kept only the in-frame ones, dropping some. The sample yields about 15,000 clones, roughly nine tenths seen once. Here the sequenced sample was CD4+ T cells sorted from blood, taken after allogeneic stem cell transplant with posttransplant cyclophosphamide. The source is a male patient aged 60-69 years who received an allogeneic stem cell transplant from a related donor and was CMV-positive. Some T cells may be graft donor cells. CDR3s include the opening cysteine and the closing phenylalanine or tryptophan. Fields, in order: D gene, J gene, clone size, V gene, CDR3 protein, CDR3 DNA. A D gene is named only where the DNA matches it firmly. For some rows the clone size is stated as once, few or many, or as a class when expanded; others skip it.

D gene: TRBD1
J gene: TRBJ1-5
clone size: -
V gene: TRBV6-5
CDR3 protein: CASSLQGDGNQPQHF
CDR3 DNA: TGTGCCAGCAGTTTACAGGGGGATGGTAATCAGCCCCAGCATTTT

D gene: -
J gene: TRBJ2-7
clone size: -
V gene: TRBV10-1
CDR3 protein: CASSKAGTYEQYF
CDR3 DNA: TGCGCCAGCAGTAAGGCAGGGACCTACGAGCAGTACTTC

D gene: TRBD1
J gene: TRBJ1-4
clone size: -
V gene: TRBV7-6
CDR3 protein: CASSPGQGRGYATNEKLFF
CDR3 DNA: TGTGCCAGCAGCCCCGGACAGGGGCGGGGGTATGCAACTAATGAAAAACTGTTTTTT

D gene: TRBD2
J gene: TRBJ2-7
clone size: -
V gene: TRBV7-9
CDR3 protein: CASSLISGGHYEQYF
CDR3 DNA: TGTGCCAGCAGCTTAATTAGCGGGGGCCATTACGAGCAGTACTTC

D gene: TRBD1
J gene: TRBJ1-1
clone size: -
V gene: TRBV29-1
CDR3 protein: CSVPGQGFVYDTEAFF
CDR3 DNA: TGCAGCGTCCCGGGACAGGGGTTTGTGTATGACACTGAAGCTTTCTTT

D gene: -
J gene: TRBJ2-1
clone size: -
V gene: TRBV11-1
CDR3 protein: CASSLMEVSYNEQFF
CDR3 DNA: TGTGCCAGCAGCTTAATGGAGGTTTCCTACAATGAGCAGTTCTTC

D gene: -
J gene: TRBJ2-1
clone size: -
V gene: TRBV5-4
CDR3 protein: CASSLSVAYNEQFF
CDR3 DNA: TGTGCCAGCAGCTTGTCGGTCGCCTACAATGAGCAGTTCTTC

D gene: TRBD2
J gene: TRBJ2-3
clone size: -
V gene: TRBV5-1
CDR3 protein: CASSLAGLAGGPLPDTQYF
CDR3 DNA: TGCGCCAGCAGCTTGGCGGGACTAGCGGGGGGGCCGTTGCCAGATACGCAGTATTTT

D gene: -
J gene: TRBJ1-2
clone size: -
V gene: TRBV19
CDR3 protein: CATKGGDLTYGYTF
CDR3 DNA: TGTGCCACTAAGGGGGGGGACTTGACCTATGGCTACACCTTC

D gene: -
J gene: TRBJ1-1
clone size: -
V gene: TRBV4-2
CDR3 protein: CASSATGGKNTEAFF
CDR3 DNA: TGTGCCAGCAGCGCGACTGGCGGAAAGAACACTGAAGCTTTCTTT

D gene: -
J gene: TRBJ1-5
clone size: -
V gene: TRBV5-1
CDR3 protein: CASSPDSRSNQPQHF
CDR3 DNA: TGCGCCAGCAGCCCCGACTCGAGGTCCAATCAGCCCCAGCATTTT

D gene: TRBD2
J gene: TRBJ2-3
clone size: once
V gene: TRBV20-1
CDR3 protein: CSARGLAGRYF
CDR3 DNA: TGCAGTGCTAGGGGACTAGCGGGGCGGTATTTT

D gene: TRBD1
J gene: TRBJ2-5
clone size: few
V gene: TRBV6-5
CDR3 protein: CASRRDRRQETQYF
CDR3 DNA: TGTGCCAGCAGACGGGACAGGCGGCAAGAGACCCAGTACTTC

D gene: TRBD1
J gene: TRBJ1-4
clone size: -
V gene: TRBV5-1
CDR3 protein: CASGPGQENEKLFF
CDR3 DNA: TGCGCCAGCGGTCCGGGACAGGAGAATGAAAAACTGTTTTTT

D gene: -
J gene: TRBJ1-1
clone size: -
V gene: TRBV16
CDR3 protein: CASSQRNTEAFF
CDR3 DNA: TGTGCCAGCAGCCAGCGGAACACTGAAGCTTTCTTT

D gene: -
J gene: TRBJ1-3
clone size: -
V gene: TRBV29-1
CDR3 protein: CSVGGGSGNTIYF
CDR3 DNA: TGCAGCGTTGGGGGAGGCTCTGGAAACACCATATATTTT

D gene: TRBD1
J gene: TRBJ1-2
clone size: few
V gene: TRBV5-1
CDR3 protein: CASSYRTGAEAGYTF
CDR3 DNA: TGCGCCAGCAGCTACCGGACAGGGGCAGAGGCTGGCTACACCTTC